The TCR beta chain under discussion was sequenced for a study of yellow fever vaccine responses in identical twins. TCRdb passed the RT-PCR reads through MiXCR, listing each CDR3 protein once. The table lists about 3,400 distinct CDR3 sequences, about 79% of them singletons. Points on this clonotype: Its antigen is still unknown.

Broader study findings: Twins reportedly showed a vaccine T cell response that seemed partly convergent and partly personalized.

This CDR3 region has 13 residues. V lost 4 bases and J lost 4, with 12 bases in between. The germline gives CDR1 SGHRS, CDR2 YFSETQ. This TCR derives from a woman aged 18-29 years who received the yellow fever vaccine. Sequencing was performed on T cells from blood (PBMCs), unsorted or a sorted subset (not recorded which), taken before or after yellow fever vaccination (not recorded which). The gene calls are TRBV5-1 and TRBJ2-7; D is perhaps TRBD1 (5 bases). CDR3 sequence (DNA): TGCGCCAGCAGCCTGGGGCAGGTTTACGAGCAGTACTTC. Encoded protein: CASSLGQVYEQYF. The full variable domain, its missing parts supplied by reference TRBV5-1 and TRBJ2-7, is KAGVTQTPRYLIKTRGQQVTLSCSPISGHRSVSWYQQTPGQGLQFLFEYFSETQRNKGNFPGRFSGRQFSNSRSEMNVSTLELGDSALYLCASSLGQVYEQYFGPGTRLTVT.